One sample yielded the 27 T cell receptor beta chains listed below, sequenced in a study of metastatic and nonmetastatic thyroid tumors. Treatment of any kind had been given to no patient before thyroid surgery. Using MiXCR, TCRdb re-called clones from the PCR reads. Of approximately 20,000 clones detected, around 12% appear once; the ten largest clones hold approximately 25%. The sequenced sample was blood. These receptors came from a female donor with papillary thyroid cancer or a benign thyroid nodule (not recorded which). Some clones in this sample may be carry-over from other donors' samples.

This clone was counted at least ten times. The rearrangement uses TRBV6-2 or TRBV6-3 and TRBJ1-1; a possible D gene is TRBD1 (6 bases). V lost 0 bases, J lost 1 base, and 15 bases lay in between. The germline gives CDR1 MNHEY, CDR2 SVGEGT. The CDR3 has 17 residues. CDR3 amino acids: CASSYSQGTPANTEAFF. In DNA form, the CDR3 reads TGTGCCAGCAGTTACTCACAGGGAACACCCGCGAACACTGAAGCTTTCTTT.

V and J are TRBV6-1 and TRBJ2-2; 12 positions match TRBD2. Trimming at V came to 5 bases and at J to 4 bases, leaving 2 bases not matched to a gene. CDR1 MNHNS and CDR2 SASEGT come from the germline V gene. CDR3 length: 15 residues. In DNA form, the CDR3 reads TGTGCCAGCAGTCTGACTAGCGGGAGCACCGGGGAGCTGTTTTTT. Translation gives CASSLTSGSTGELFF.

This clone was counted ten times or more. The V and J genes are TRBV3-1 and TRBJ2-2; 9 bases are a match to TRBD2. The V segment lost 3 bases and the J segment 9 bases; nucleotides outside the gene matches: 20. The germline CDR1 and CDR2 sequences are LGHDT and YNNKEL (reference sequence). The CDR3 sequence is 19 residues long. This CDR3 is CASSQDPGLALINPRELFF. The CDR3, as DNA: TGTGCCAGCAGCCAGGATCCGGGACTAGCATTAATAAATCCCAGGGAGCTGTTTTTT.

This clone was seen many times. V gene TRBV6-1 combines with J gene TRBJ2-3, with D uncertain. The CDR3 is 12 residues long. CDR1 is MNHNS and CDR2 is SASEGT in the germline V gene. V was cut by 9 bases and J by 5 bases, with 12 bases left in between. The CDR3 here is CARGEQEDTQYF. CDR3 bases: TGTGCCAGGGGCGAGCAAGAAGATACGCAGTATTTT.

This clone appeared many times. The rearrangement uses TRBV28 and TRBJ2-7; D is uncertain. From germline, CDR1 is MDHEN and CDR2 SYDVKM. V shed 1 base and J shed 0 bases, with 4 bases lying between them. CDR3 length equals 13 residues. The DNA of the CDR3 is TGTGCCAGCAGTTTATCCAGCTCCTACGAGCAGTACTTC. Translated: CASSLSSSYEQYF.

This clone was seen at least ten times. The chain joins TRBV19 to TRBJ1-1; 9 bases align to TRBD1. The junction had 4 bases not matched to a gene; V was cut back by 5 bases and J by 3 bases. CDR1 and CDR2 from the germline V gene are LNHDA and SQIVND (reference sequence). The CDR3 loop spans 14 amino acids. The CDR3 here is CASSVWTGDTEAFF. CDR3 sequence (DNA): TGTGCCAGTAGTGTCTGGACAGGGGACACTGAAGCTTTCTTT. The full variable domain, rest sourced from reference TRBV19 and TRBJ1-1, is DGGITQSPKYLFRKEGQNVTLSCEQNLNHDAMYWYRQDPGQGLRLIYYSQIVNDFQKGDIAEGYSVSREKKESFPLTVTSAQKNPTAFYLCASSVWTGDTEAFFGQGTRLTVV.

This clone has ten or more counts. This chain joins TRBV7-6 and TRBJ1-3, with 7 bases lining up with TRBD1. This CDR3 spans 16 amino acids. Germline lookup yields CDR1 SGHVS and CDR2 FNYEAQ. Germline trimming cut 5 bases from V and 0 bases from J; bases unmatched to any gene: 7. Here the CDR3 reads CASSQARGGSGNTIYF. CDR3 nucleotides: TGTGCCAGCAGCCAAGCCAGGGGGGGCTCTGGAAACACCATATATTTT.

There are many counts of this clone. This chain connects TRBV2 to TRBJ2-1, with no clear D. The CDR3 totals 15 residues. Germline CDR1 is SNHLY and CDR2 is FYNNEI. With 3 bases removed from V and 5 bases from J, the gap between germline ends came to 14 bases. DNA of the CDR3: TGTGCCAGCAGTGAGAAACTACCGACCCACAATGAGCAGTTCTTC. It specifies CASSEKLPTHNEQFF. Combining the CDR3 with reference TRBV2 and TRBJ2-1 gives the whole variable domain EPEVTQTPSHQVTQMGQEVILRCVPISNHLYFYWYRQILGQKVEFLVSFYNNEISEKSEIFDDQFSVERPDGSNFTLKIRSTKLEDSAMYFCASSEKLPTHNEQFFGPGTRLTVL.

This clone is termed medium-sized. J is TRBJ2-7 and V is TRBV28; D may be TRBD1 or TRBD2 (6 bases each). The CDR3 sequence is 15 residues long. Germline V gene sequence: CDR1 MDHEN, CDR2 SYDVKM. V lost 4 bases to trimming and J lost 5 bases, with 18 bases between them. CDR3 amino acids: CASSSAGGGMDEQYF. CDR3 nucleotides: TGTGCCAGCAGTTCCGCTGGAGGGGGGATGGACGAGCAGTACTTC.

This clone was seen ten or more times. The V gene is TRBV5-1, the J gene TRBJ1-2, with D unclear. The CDR3 loop spans 14 amino acids. CDR1 SGHRS and CDR2 YFSETQ come from the germline V gene. Trimming removed 0 bases from V and 6 bases from J, with 12 bases in between. CDR3: CASSLASGVDGYTF. In DNA form, the CDR3 reads TGCGCCAGCAGCTTGGCTTCCGGGGTAGATGGCTACACCTTC.

This clone was seen at least ten times. V usage is TRBV19 and J usage is TRBJ1-3, with D unresolved. CDR1 is LNHDA and CDR2 is SQIVND in the germline V gene (reference sequence). This CDR3 region has 14 residues. Trimming removed 5 bases from V and 4 bases from J, with 12 bases in between. The CDR3: CASSAGQRGNTIYF. Written as DNA, the CDR3 is TGTGCCAGTAGTGCCGGGCAACGGGGAAACACCATATATTTT.

In this sample, this clone turned up many times. In DNA form, the CDR3 reads TGCGCCAGCAGCTTGGTGTTTCAGGGACCCATGAACACTGAAGCTTTCTTT. Protein sequence: CASSLVFQGPMNTEAFF. The V gene is TRBV5-1, the J gene TRBJ1-1, with D perhaps TRBD1 (5 bases). The CDR3 has 17 amino acids. Deletions cut 0 bases from V and 0 bases from J, with 15 bases between. Germline-derived CDR1 and CDR2 are SGHRS and YFSETQ.

This clone was counted ten times or more. The rearrangement links TRBV6-2 or TRBV6-3 to TRBJ2-5, with 8 bases identical to TRBD2. Germline CDR1 is MNHEY and CDR2 is SVGEGT. Trimming removed 7 bases from V and 5 bases from J; junction bases left unmatched: 15. This CDR3 is built from 16 residues. Written as DNA, the CDR3 is TGTGCCAGCACCCCCCGCGGGGGGTCGCACGGGGAGACCCAGTACTTC. This codes for CASTPRGGSHGETQYF.

This clone was recorded a few times. The rearrangement links TRBV6-1 to TRBJ2-3, with a possible D match to TRBD2 (6 bases). The CDR3 contains 17 residues. Trimming stripped 1 base from V and 1 base from J, with 15 bases between. In germline, CDR1 is MNHNS, CDR2 SASEGT. CDR3: CASSEGGDSSRTDTQYF. CDR3 nucleotides: TGTGCCAGCAGTGAAGGGGGGGATTCTTCCCGCACAGATACGCAGTATTTT.

The sample holds many counts of this clone. This chain joins TRBV6-1 and TRBJ2-4; possibly TRBD1 for D (6 bases). The CDR3 spans 15 residues. The V gene's germline CDR1 is MNHNS and CDR2 SASEGT. Trimming took off 7 bases at V and 2 bases at J, with 15 bases between the two ends. The CDR3 DNA follows: TGTGCCAGCAAAGGTACAGGGACGACCAAAAACATTCAGTACTTC. This codes for CASKGTGTTKNIQYF.

This clone is deemed medium-sized. Other DNA sequences within the sample encode an identical CDR3. The CDR3 DNA sequence: TGTGCCAGCGGGACAGGGATCAAGCCCCTCCACTTT. Its translation is CASGTGIKPLHF. The chain joins TRBV28 to TRBJ1-6, with TRBD1 matching 9 bases. CDR3 size: 12 residues. The trim removed 8 bases at V and 13 bases at J, leaving 6 bases unmatched. The V gene's germline CDR1 is MDHEN and CDR2 SYDVKM.

This clone was recorded at least ten times. CDR3 bases: TGCGCCAGCAGCCAAGTAGGGACAACCGGGGAGCTGTTTTTT. This codes for CASSQVGTTGELFF. The chain is built from TRBV4-1 and TRBJ2-2, with TRBD1 as a possible D gene (6 bases). This CDR3 is built from 14 residues. Per germline, CDR1 MGHRA and CDR2 YSYEKL. V gave up 1 base and J gave up 5 bases, with 8 bases separating them.

This clone was counted ten times or more. The chain uses TRBV20-1 and TRBJ2-3; D might be TRBD2 (6 bases). Trimming cost V 6 bases and J 4 bases, with 23 bases left between them. Per germline, CDR1 DFQATT and CDR2 SNEGSKA (reference sequence). The CDR3 runs 16 residues. The CDR3 loop is CSAPGSGLPSADTQYF. CDR3 DNA sequence: TGCAGTGCCCCAGGGTCGGGACTTCCCAGCGCAGATACGCAGTATTTT.

This clone was recorded many times. The rearrangement uses TRBV29-1 and TRBJ1-4; D is undetermined. Trimming took 4 bases from V and 3 from J, leaving 6 bases between them. The CDR3 length is 12 residues. CDR1 and CDR2 (germline): SQVTM, ANQGSEA. The CDR3 protein is CSVGWSNEKLFF. The CDR3 nucleotides read TGCAGCGTTGGGTGGTCTAATGAAAAACTGTTTTTT.

Comments on this clone: At one end the junction does not follow the germline gene, possibly because of a read error. The rearrangement joins TRBV6-7 to TRBJ2-7; unclear D gene. TRBV6-7 carries the ORF label, with uncertain function. The CDR3 runs to 14 residues. Here the CDR3 reads CASLCPQGRYEQNF. CDR3 DNA sequence: TGTGCCAGCCTATGCCCCCAAGGTAGGTACGAGCAGAACTTC.

This clone was detected many times. The identical CDR3 is also encoded by other nucleotide sequences in the sample. J is TRBJ2-6 and V is TRBV18; no reliable D call. This CDR3 is built from 17 residues. From germline, CDR1 is KGHSH and CDR2 LQKENI. The germline V and J ends were trimmed by 5 bases and 0 bases, with 14 bases remaining between them. In DNA form, the CDR3 reads TGTGCCAGCTCATTTGAGGCGGCAAACTCTGGGGCCAACGTCCTGACTTTC. As protein: CASSFEAANSGANVLTF.

As concerns this clone: The same CDR3 can be traced to other DNA sequences in this sample. This sequence joins TRBV6-1 and TRBJ1-1; no reliable D call. The CDR3 extends over 14 amino acids. CDR1 is MNHNS, CDR2 SASEGT, per germline. Trimming stripped 6 bases from V and 8 bases from J, with 19 bases between. As DNA, the CDR3 is TGTGCCAGCAGAGGAGTGGGTCTGGGCACCGAAGCTTTCTTT. This sequence encodes CASRGVGLGTEAFF.

This clone occurred many times. The chain has TRBV7-3 and TRBJ2-1, with TRBD2 matching over 7 bases. The CDR3 extends over 18 amino acids. V lost 3 bases to trimming and J lost 5 bases; unmatched junction nucleotides: 16. Germline V gene data show CDR1 as SGHTA and CDR2 as FQGTGA. The CDR3, as DNA: TGTGCCAGCAGCTTTAACGTGTTTGGCGGGAGAACTAACAATGAGCAGTTCTTC. Its protein product is CASSFNVFGGRTNNEQFF. The full variable domain, in which reference TRBV7-3 and TRBJ2-1 provide the parts outside the CDR3, is GAGVSQTPSNKVTEKGKYVELRCDPISGHTALYWYRQSLGQGPEFLIYFQGTGAADDSGLPNDRFFAVRPEGSVSTLKIQRTERGDSAVYLCASSFNVFGGRTNNEQFFGPGTRLTVL.

This clone was detected many times. It may be a read error: a sequence one base away is much more abundant. This sample also contains other DNA sequences that code for the same CDR3. The chain employs TRBV28 and TRBJ2-2, with D perhaps assigned TRBD1 or TRBD2 (5 bases each). Germline loops: CDR1 MDHEN, CDR2 SYDVKM. The CDR3 extends over 14 amino acids. The CDR3 DNA follows: TGTGCCAGCTGGGGCAGCGCGAACACCGGGGAGCTGTTCTTT. It translates to CASWGSANTGELFF.

The table lists this clone with many counts. DNA for the CDR3: TGTGCCAGCTCGGAAGGGGGATTAAGAGCTTTCTTT. It is translated as CASSEGGLRAFF. The chain employs TRBV25-1 and TRBJ1-1, with D possibly TRBD1 on 6 matching bases. The V gene's germline CDR1 is MGHDK and CDR2 SYGVNS. The CDR3 extends over 12 amino acids. V was pared by 8 bases and J by 10 bases, with 17 bases between.

This clone turned up a few times. This may stem from a read error, because a much larger clone lies one nucleotide away. Different DNA sequences within this sample yield the same CDR3. This chain connects TRBV5-8 to TRBJ2-7; 7 bases align to TRBD1. The V and J ends lost 3 bases and 3 bases, in that order; junction bases with no gene match: 9. Germline CDR1 is SGHTS and CDR2 is YDEGEE. The CDR3 has 15 residues. The CDR3 DNA follows: TGTGCCAGCAGCTCGAGGGGGCTCGACTTCTACGAGCAGTACTTC. Residues: CASSSRGLDFYEQYF.

This clone came up once. This chain uses TRBV5-1 with TRBJ2-1; 10 bases fit TRBD2. Germline CDR1 reads SGHRS; CDR2 reads YFSETQ. This CDR3 has 16 amino acids. V lost 7 bases and J lost 8; bases outside the gene matches: 15. CDR3 protein: CASGPIAGGVGDEQFF. DNA for the CDR3: TGCGCCAGCGGACCCATAGCGGGAGGCGTGGGAGATGAGCAGTTCTTC.